This T cell receptor (beta chain) was sequenced in a study of cytomegalovirus exposure and HLA in healthy donors. General study findings and limits: The authors enumerated over 150 TCR beta chains as linked to cytomegalovirus.

Use of 60 Vbeta and 13 Jbeta primers characterized the PCR. Measured with immunoSEQ multiplex PCR; TCRdb has only the in-frame clones, and not every one. This sample yields some 150,000 clones, of which roughly 79% are seen a single time; 4.9% belongs to the top ten. This CDR3 is built from 13 residues. In germline, CDR1 is MDHEN, CDR2 SYDVKM. Trimming took off 4 bases at V and 7 bases at J, with 13 bases between the two ends. In regard to this clone: What it binds is not known.

Sequencing was carried out using PBMCs. The chain carries TRBV28 and TRBJ1-2; maybe TRBD1 (6 bases). The sequence was collected from a young woman in good health and CMV-seropositive. CDR3 in amino acids: CASSSQNRVGYTF. CDR3 DNA: TGTGCCAGCAGTTCGCAAAACAGGGTTGGCTACACCTTC.